This TCR beta chain was obtained from a study of vaccination effects on CD4 cells after COVID-19. About the research overall: Antigen-specific CD4+ T cell clonotypes were called by their expansion after viral peptide-pool culture in ViraFEST. The study's findings and limits: In vaccinees who were healthy, merely 1 out of 255 vaccine-induced clones cross-reacted with common cold coronaviruses.

The CDR3 consists of 14 residues. In germline, CDR1 is SGHDT, CDR2 YYEEEE. Trimming left V 7 bases short and J 11 bases short, with 22 bases between. As concerns this clone: Its antigen is undetermined.

Investigators separated out CD4+ T cells once around nine days of culture had passed. TCRdb keeps only in-frame clones here, not all; method: immunoSEQ multiplex PCR. The data hold roughly 34,000 clones, with 70% observed a single time. The J gene is TRBJ1-5, the V gene TRBV5-6; D not certain. Sample: CD4+ T cells from PBMCs cultured without peptide, taken before COVID-19 vaccination. This sequence was found in a human donor who received a COVID-19 vaccine. CDR3 DNA: TGTGCCAGCTCATATCGGGCAGGCCCCTCTACCCAGCATTTT. Translating it yields CASSYRAGPSTQHF.